A selection of T cell receptor beta chains follows, all from one sample in a study of blood T cell repertoires in COVID-19. The assay was immunoSEQ multiplex PCR, and TCRdb's table has in-frame clones only and misses some. The sample has nearly 110,000 clones, roughly nine tenths seen once. The sequenced sample consisted of peripheral blood. These receptors came from a man in his forties with active or convalescent COVID-19. The CDR3 runs from the conserved cysteine through the conserved F or W. The order of the fields is J gene, clone size, V gene, D gene, CDR3 protein, CDR3 DNA. The D gene is left open where the match is weak. Rows may omit the clone size; those that give it use once, few, many or a size class.

>TRBJ1-4|once|TRBV6-5|-
CASSWARNEKLFF
TGTGCCAGCTCATGGGCGCGCAATGAAAAACTGTTTTTT
>TRBJ2-1|-|TRBV24-1|-
CATSDRGQSYNEQFF
TGTGCCACCAGTGACCGTGGACAATCCTACAATGAGCAGTTCTTC
>TRBJ1-4|once|TRBV28|-
CASRSGGNEKLFF
TGTGCCAGCAGAAGTGGCGGTAATGAAAAACTGTTTTTT
>TRBJ2-5|-|TRBV28|TRBD1
CASRSGQYQETQYF
TGTGCCAGCAGATCGGGACAGTACCAAGAGACCCAGTACTTC
>TRBJ1-4|-|TRBV6-5|-
CASSYQLGGLGKLFF
TGTGCCAGCAGTTACCAGTTAGGGGGTTTGGGAAAACTGTTTTTT
>TRBJ2-2|-|TRBV18|TRBD2
CASSPPLGLAGAPSGELFF
TGTGCCAGCTCACCCCCCTTAGGACTAGCGGGAGCTCCGTCCGGGGAGCTGTTTTTT
>TRBJ1-1|-|TRBV28|TRBD1
CASRTGGGWAEAFF
TGTGCCAGCAGAACAGGGGGAGGGTGGGCTGAAGCTTTCTTT
>TRBJ2-1|-|TRBV11-3|-
CASSIARTTKQFF
TGTGCCAGCAGCATAGCCCGGACAACAAAGCAGTTCTTC
>TRBJ2-3|-|TRBV30|-
CAWTLKDTQYF
TGTGCCTGGACTCTTAAAGATACGCAGTATTTT
>TRBJ2-7|-|TRBV5-1|TRBD2
CATQRDPISVEQYF
TGCGCCACCCAGCGGGACCCCATATCCGTGGAGCAGTACTTC
>TRBJ1-6|-|TRBV7-8|-
CASSFKLSDSINSPLHF
TGTGCCAGCAGCTTTAAGCTTAGTGACAGTATAAATTCACCCCTCCACTTT
>TRBJ2-1|-|TRBV7-2|-
CASSPSTAVGQFF
TGTGCCAGCAGCCCCTCGACAGCCGTGGGGCAGTTCTTC
>TRBJ1-5|-|TRBV30|-
CAWSVGSNQPQHF
TGTGCCTGGAGTGTCGGGAGCAATCAGCCCCAGCATTTT
>TRBJ2-3|few|TRBV11-3|TRBD2
CASSFSGTVTDTQYF
TGTGCCAGCAGCTTTAGCGGGACGGTCACAGATACGCAGTATTTT
>TRBJ2-3|-|TRBV7-9|-
CASSEPLGRTDTQYF
TGTGCCAGCAGCGAACCTCTAGGTCGTACAGATACGCAGTATTTT
>TRBJ1-1|-|TRBV7-9|TRBD1
CASSFAGGSSEAFF
TGTGCCAGCAGCTTTGCAGGGGGAAGCTCTGAAGCTTTCTTT
>TRBJ2-7|-|TRBV7-2|TRBD1
CASSLLQGGEQYF
TGTGCCAGCAGCTTATTACAGGGGGGCGAGCAGTACTTC
>TRBJ1-5|-|TRBV19|-
CASSSGEYSNQPQHF
TGTGCCAGTAGTTCAGGGGAATATAGCAATCAGCCCCAGCATTTT
>TRBJ2-5|-|TRBV25-1|-
CASSDGGRETQYF
TGTGCCAGCAGTGATGGGGGCCGGGAGACCCAGTACTTC
>TRBJ2-5|-|TRBV18|-
CASSPPGSQETQYF
TGTGCCAGCTCACCGCCCGGGAGCCAAGAGACCCAGTACTTC
>TRBJ2-6|-|TRBV28|-
CASIQGPGANVLTF
TGTGCCAGCATCCAGGGGCCTGGGGCCAACGTCCTGACTTTC
>TRBJ2-1|-|TRBV7-9|TRBD2
CASSPTTSGRSGEQFF
TGTGCCAGCAGCCCTACGACTAGCGGGAGATCCGGTGAGCAGTTCTTC
>TRBJ1-5|-|TRBV6-2/TRBV6-3|-
CASSAGHFNQPQHF
TGTGCCAGCAGTGCGGGCCACTTTAATCAGCCCCAGCATTTT
>TRBJ2-5|-|TRBV29-1|TRBD1
CSVTGTALYQETQYF
TGCAGCGTTACCGGGACAGCTTTGTACCAAGAGACCCAGTACTTC
>TRBJ2-7|-|TRBV7-9|-
CASSSRGFPHEQYF
TGTGCCAGCAGCTCGCGGGGATTTCCCCACGAGCAGTACTTC
>TRBJ2-3|-|TRBV4-2|-
CASSQSGLITDTQYF
TGTGCCAGCAGCCAATCGGGACTTATCACAGATACGCAGTATTTT
>TRBJ2-7|once|TRBV5-1|-
CASSLGSGNGYEQYF
TGCGCCAGCAGCTTGGGATCGGGGAATGGTTACGAGCAGTACTTC
>TRBJ2-2|-|TRBV28|-
CASRAGVTNTGELFF
TGTGCCAGCAGAGCAGGGGTTACTAACACCGGGGAGCTGTTTTTT
>TRBJ1-6|-|TRBV30|-
CAWSEGNSPLHF
TGTGCCTGGAGCGAGGGAAATTCACCCCTCCACTTT
>TRBJ2-2|-|TRBV15|TRBD2
CATSRMGGINTGELFF
TGTGCCACCAGCAGAATGGGGGGGATTAACACCGGGGAGCTGTTTTTT
>TRBJ1-4|-|TRBV7-8|-
CASSLGVWEKLFF
TGTGCCAGCAGCTTAGGAGTCTGGGAAAAACTGTTTTTT
>TRBJ1-5|-|TRBV5-4|TRBD1
CASSVTGEGYQPQHF
TGTGCCAGCAGCGTGACAGGGGAAGGGTATCAGCCCCAGCATTTT
>TRBJ2-2|-|TRBV11-2|-
CASSLVVGWYTGELFF
TGTGCCAGCAGCTTAGTGGTGGGCTGGTACACCGGGGAGCTGTTTTTT
>TRBJ1-1|-|TRBV7-9|-
CASSLGQPNTEAFF
TGTGCCAGCAGCTTAGGACAACCTAACACTGAAGCTTTCTTT
>TRBJ1-1|-|TRBV30|-
CAWSFWRNTEAFF
TGTGCCTGGAGTTTTTGGAGGAACACTGAAGCTTTCTTT
>TRBJ1-1|once|TRBV4-3|-
CASSLGEGMEAFF
TGCGCCAGCAGCCTGGGGGAGGGGATGGAAGCTTTCTTT
>TRBJ1-1|-|TRBV7-9|-
CASSFGNTEAFF
TGTGCCAGCAGCTTCGGGAACACTGAAGCTTTCTTT
>TRBJ1-2|-|TRBV11-1|TRBD1
CASSALDRGDYGYTF
TGTGCCAGCAGCGCACTAGACAGGGGTGACTATGGCTACACCTTC
>TRBJ2-7|once|TRBV7-3|TRBD2
CASSAGGDEQYF
TGTGCCAGCAGTGCTGGGGGGGACGAGCAGTACTTC
>TRBJ1-2|-|TRBV7-6|-
CASSLAQGGEGYTF
TGTGCCAGCAGCTTAGCGCAAGGGGGTGAGGGCTACACCTTC
>TRBJ2-2|-|TRBV4-1|TRBD1
CASSQGWTGDTGELFF
TGCGCCAGCAGCCAAGGCTGGACAGGGGACACCGGGGAGCTGTTTTTT
>TRBJ1-1|-|TRBV24-1|TRBD1
CATSDSVGQLGAFF
TGTGCCACCAGTGATTCGGTGGGACAGCTCGGGGCTTTCTTT
>TRBJ2-1|once|TRBV29-1|TRBD1
CSVSGTGLFEQFF
TGCAGCGTGTCCGGGACAGGGTTATTTGAGCAGTTCTTC
>TRBJ2-1|-|TRBV11-2|-
CASNRPGAYNEQFF
TGTGCCAGCAACCGCCCGGGGGCCTACAATGAGCAGTTCTTC
>TRBJ1-6|-|TRBV11-1|TRBD1
CASGRDRNSPLHF
TGTGCCAGCGGCCGGGACAGGAATTCACCCCTCCACTTT
>TRBJ2-7|-|TRBV28|TRBD2
CASSLTSVSYEQYF
TGTGCCAGCAGTTTGACTAGCGTCTCCTACGAGCAGTACTTC
>TRBJ1-5|-|TRBV24-1|-
CATSEPNRNQPQHF
TGTGCCACCAGTGAACCTAACCGCAATCAGCCCCAGCATTTT
>TRBJ2-7|-|TRBV6-2/TRBV6-3|TRBD2
CASSFAAGVGEQYF
TGTGCCAGCAGTTTCGCAGCGGGAGTAGGCGAGCAGTACTTC
>TRBJ1-6|-|TRBV28|-
CASSFLGSRDNSPLHF
TGTGCCAGCAGTTTCTTGGGCAGCAGAGATAATTCACCCCTCCACTTT
>TRBJ2-3|few|TRBV29-1|TRBD2
CSVKGERGTSPDTQYF
TGCAGCGTTAAGGGGGAACGGGGGACTAGTCCAGATACGCAGTATTTT
>TRBJ1-3|-|TRBV4-2|TRBD1
CASSLGTGAGNTIYF
TGTGCCAGCAGCCTGGGGACAGGGGCTGGAAACACCATATATTTT
>TRBJ1-5|-|TRBV28|-
CASSFQTGSNQPQHF
TGTGCCAGCAGTTTTCAAACAGGGTCCAATCAGCCCCAGCATTTT
>TRBJ2-7|-|TRBV5-1|TRBD1
CASSSPRTGGEGQYF
TGCGCCAGCAGCTCCCCCCGGACAGGGGGCGAAGGGCAGTACTTC
>TRBJ2-1|-|TRBV6-5|TRBD1
CASSGGTGNYNEQFF
TGTGCCAGCAGCGGGGGGACAGGGAACTACAATGAGCAGTTCTTC